Below are 26 T cell receptor beta chains sequenced from a single sample in a study of blood T cell repertoires in COVID-19. The data were produced by immunoSEQ multiplex PCR, yet TCRdb's version contains in-frame clones alone and is incomplete. The repertoire holds just over 80,000 clones, 81% seen once, with approximately 44% in the top ten. The sequenced sample consisted of peripheral blood. The receptor source for this set is a man older than 75 with acute or convalescent COVID-19.

This clone was detected only once. V is TRBV28 and J is TRBJ1-2, with D tentatively TRBD1 (5 bases). Germline lookup yields CDR1 MDHEN and CDR2 SYDVKM. V gave up 6 bases and J gave up 1 base, with 12 bases separating them. This CDR3 has 14 amino acids. Here the CDR3 reads CASRSQGLNYGYTF. CDR3 sequence (DNA): TGTGCCAGCAGATCCCAGGGTCTTAACTATGGCTACACCTTC.

CDR3 residues: CASTSGGGVGEKLFF. The CDR3, as DNA: TGTGCCAGCACCTCGGGGGGAGGGGTAGGTGAAAAACTGTTTTTT. This sequence joins TRBV28 and TRBJ1-4; D is possibly TRBD1 (5 bases). The ends were cut back, 7 bases at V and 7 bases at J, with 19 bases in the middle. The CDR3 extends over 15 amino acids. Germline loops: CDR1 MDHEN, CDR2 SYDVKM.

The chain is built from TRBV24-1 and TRBJ2-2, with D perhaps TRBD2 (6 bases). The length of the CDR3 is 15 residues. Deletions cut 4 bases from V and 5 bases from J, with 13 bases between. Germline assignment: CDR1 KGHDR and CDR2 SFDVKD. CDR3 region: CATSEVRGLTGELFF. The CDR3 region has the DNA TGTGCCACCAGTGAAGTCCGGGGGTTGACCGGGGAGCTGTTTTTT.

The J gene is TRBJ1-2, the V gene TRBV30, with D uncertain. This CDR3 has 12 residues. The V and J ends lost 0 bases and 8 bases respectively, with 10 bases between them. Germline V gives CDR1 GTSNPN, CDR2 SVGIG (reference sequence). CDR3 in amino acids: CAWSVHRGGYTF. In DNA form, the CDR3 reads TGTGCCTGGAGTGTACATCGGGGAGGCTACACCTTC.

CDR3: CASSVTGGLEGEQFF. CDR3 coding DNA: TGTGCCAGTAGTGTCACAGGGGGTTTGGAGGGTGAGCAGTTCTTC. The rearrangement uses TRBV19 and TRBJ2-1; 8 bases match TRBD1. The length of the CDR3 is 15 residues. Unmatched junction bases numbered 12, after V lost 5 bases and J lost 9 bases. The germline gives CDR1 LNHDA, CDR2 SQIVND (reference sequence).

The chain has TRBV29-1 and TRBJ2-3; D perhaps matches TRBD1 (5 bases). This CDR3 spans 14 amino acids. V lost 4 bases and J 3 bases, leaving 14 bases between the germline ends. Germline V gene lookup returns CDR1 SQVTM and CDR2 ANQGSEA. CDR3 sequence (DNA): TGCAGCGTTGGACACCCCCAGGGAACAGATACGCAGTATTTT. As protein: CSVGHPQGTDTQYF.

The rearrangement links TRBV19 to TRBJ1-1, with D possibly TRBD1 on 5 matching bases. V lost 7 bases to trimming and J lost 5 bases, with 8 bases between them. Germline assignment: CDR1 LNHDA and CDR2 SQIVND (reference sequence). CDR3 length equals 11 residues. The CDR3 coding sequence is TGTGCCAGTAATGGGGGGACTGAAGCTTTCTTT. Its translation: CASNGGTEAFF.

V and J are TRBV7-9 and TRBJ2-5, with 8 bases that match TRBD1. The germline V gene has CDR1 SEHNR and CDR2 FQNEAQ (reference sequence). The V gene end was trimmed by 1 base and the J gene end by 5 bases; junction bases not matched to a gene: 6. The CDR3 has 15 amino acids. The CDR3 region is CASSLGTGYGETQYF. CDR3 nucleotides: TGTGCCAGCAGCTTAGGGACAGGGTACGGGGAGACCCAGTACTTC.

This rearrangement joins TRBV6-4 to TRBJ2-1, with 12 positions matching TRBD2. The germline gives CDR1 MRHNA, CDR2 SNTAGT. The ends lost 4 bases at V and 10 bases at J; junction bases unmatched: 11. The CDR3 has 16 residues. DNA of the CDR3: TGTGCCAGCAGTGCTCGGTCGTCTAGCGGGAGGGCCGAGCAGTTCTTC. This sequence encodes CASSARSSSGRAEQFF.

The gene calls are TRBV19 and TRBJ2-1, with 15 bases that match TRBD2. The germline V gene has CDR1 LNHDA and CDR2 SQIVND (reference sequence). CDR3 length: 16 amino acids. After removal of 5 bases from V and 3 bases from J, the junction contained 2 bases not matched to a gene. The CDR3: CASSQGLAGGYNEQFF. DNA of the CDR3: TGTGCCAGTAGTCAGGGACTAGCGGGAGGCTACAATGAGCAGTTCTTC.

The chain links TRBV7-8 to TRBJ1-5; D not certain. In germline, CDR1 is SGHVS, CDR2 FQNEAQ. This CDR3 has 16 amino acids. V was trimmed by 5 bases and J by 0 bases, leaving 14 bases between them. CDR3 residues: CASSRAGAYSNQPQHF. CDR3 DNA sequence: TGTGCCAGCAGCCGAGCGGGAGCTTATAGCAATCAGCCCCAGCATTTT.

This clone has only one observation. CDR3 nucleotide sequence: TGTGCCAGCAGTGCACAGGGAAACACTGAAGCTTTCTTT. This gives the protein CASSAQGNTEAFF. The chain links TRBV2 to TRBJ1-1; a possible D gene is TRBD1 (6 bases). The CDR3 extends over 13 amino acids. The germline CDR1 and CDR2 sequences are SNHLY and FYNNEI. Deletions cut 4 bases from V and 2 bases from J, with 8 bases between.

J is TRBJ1-5 and V is TRBV2; maybe TRBD1 (6 bases). CDR3 length: 16 residues. The germline CDR1 and CDR2 sequences are SNHLY and FYNNEI. Trimming cost V 7 bases and J 1 base, with 17 bases left between them. Written as DNA, the CDR3 is TGTGCCAGCAAGGGGGTAGGATTGGGGAGCAATCAGCCCCAGCATTTT. As protein: CASKGVGLGSNQPQHF. The full variable domain, in which reference TRBV2 and TRBJ1-5 provide the parts outside the CDR3, is EPEVTQTPSHQVTQMGQEVILRCVPISNHLYFYWYRQILGQKVEFLVSFYNNEISEKSEIFDDQFSVERPDGSNFTLKIRSTKLEDSAMYFCASKGVGLGSNQPQHFGDGTRLSIL.

The V and J genes are TRBV28 and TRBJ2-1; D not resolved. Trimming removed 6 bases from V and 7 bases from J, with 10 bases in between. The germline V gene has CDR1 MDHEN and CDR2 SYDVKM. The CDR3 runs 12 residues. The CDR3 spells CASSLGWNEQFF. DNA of the CDR3: TGTGCCAGCAGCTTGGGCTGGAATGAGCAGTTCTTC.

The chain has TRBV7-8 and TRBJ1-5; tentative D call: TRBD1 (5 bases). CDR3 length equals 15 residues. Germline V gives CDR1 SGHVS, CDR2 FQNEAQ. The ends were cut back, 2 bases at V and 7 bases at J, with 15 bases in the middle. The CDR3 region has the DNA TGTGCCAGCAGCTTACCGGGGGGAAGAAGCCAGCCCCAGCATTTT. Its translation: CASSLPGGRSQPQHF.

The genes are TRBV24-1 and TRBJ2-2; a possible D gene is TRBD1 (6 bases). The germline gives CDR1 KGHDR, CDR2 SFDVKD. This CDR3 comprises 17 residues. Deletions cut 0 bases from V and 0 bases from J, with 10 bases between. The CDR3 loop reads CATSDLVAGANTGELFF. The CDR3, as DNA: TGTGCCACCAGTGATTTGGTGGCAGGGGCGAACACCGGGGAGCTGTTTTTT.

This clone came up a few times. The chain links TRBV18 to TRBJ2-7; D might be TRBD2 (6 bases). The CDR3 contains 14 residues. Germline CDR1 reads KGHSH; CDR2 reads LQKENI. V gave up 3 bases and J gave up 0 bases, with 9 bases separating them. CDR3 in DNA: TGTGCCAGCTCACCGTCGGGGGACTCCTACGAGCAGTACTTC. Its translation: CASSPSGDSYEQYF.

The chain joins TRBV14 to TRBJ2-5; D remains ambiguous. Germline assignment: CDR1 SGHDN and CDR2 FVKESK. This CDR3 has 16 amino acids. Trimming removed 3 bases from V and 4 bases from J, with 18 bases in between. CDR3 region: CASSQRKMRSVETQYF. CDR3 DNA: TGTGCCAGCAGCCAGAGAAAGATGAGAAGTGTAGAGACCCAGTACTTC.

This chain connects TRBV7-2 to TRBJ1-6; 7 bases fit TRBD1. The CDR3 is 13 residues long. Germline V gene data show CDR1 as SGHTA and CDR2 as FQGNSA. V gave up 5 bases and J gave up 7 bases; unmatched junction bases: 2. The CDR3 spells CASSIQGNSPLHF. Written as DNA, the CDR3 is TGTGCCAGCAGCATACAGGGGAATTCACCCCTCCACTTT.

The chain employs TRBV19 and TRBJ2-5; possible D gene TRBD2, 5 bases. CDR1 is LNHDA and CDR2 is SQIVND in the germline V gene (reference sequence). V lost 2 bases and J lost 5, with 12 bases in between. The length of the CDR3 is 14 residues. CDR3 sequence reads: CASSISLARETQYF. As DNA, the CDR3 is TGTGCCAGTAGTATATCGCTAGCTCGGGAGACCCAGTACTTC.

The chain has TRBV25-1 and TRBJ1-5, with D hard to call. Germline V CDR1 and CDR2: MGHDK, SYGVNS. This CDR3 is built from 15 residues. The V gene lost 3 bases and the J gene lost 0 bases, with 9 bases spanning the gap. This chain's CDR3 is CASSEGRYSNQPQHF. CDR3 nucleotide sequence: TGTGCCAGCAGTGAGGGCAGATATAGCAATCAGCCCCAGCATTTT.

The table lists this clone with many counts. The J gene is TRBJ1-2, the V gene TRBV2; the D gene is possibly TRBD1 (5 bases). The V and J ends lost 8 bases and 1 base respectively, with 11 bases between them. The length of the CDR3 is 13 residues. The V gene's germline CDR1 is SNHLY and CDR2 FYNNEI. CDR3 sequence reads: CASETEVNYGYTF. The CDR3 nucleotides are TGTGCCAGCGAGACAGAAGTTAACTATGGCTACACCTTC.

The rearrangement joins TRBV28 to TRBJ2-3; D gene ambiguous. From germline, CDR1 is MDHEN and CDR2 SYDVKM. V was shortened by 4 bases and J by 2 bases, with 4 bases between the two germline ends. The CDR3 totals 12 residues. The CDR3 DNA sequence: TGTGCCAGCAGTTCCTACACAGATACGCAGTATTTT. This codes for CASSSYTDTQYF. The whole variable domain, remainder taken from reference TRBV28 and TRBJ2-3, is DVKVTQSSRYLVKRTGEKVFLECVQDMDHENMFWYRQDPGLGLRLIYFSYDVKMKEKGDIPEGYSVSREKKERFSLILESASTNQTSMYLCASSSYTDTQYFGPGTRLTVL.

The chain is built from TRBV6-4 and TRBJ1-5; a possible D gene is TRBD1 (5 bases). Trimming took 5 bases from V and 4 from J, leaving 9 bases between them. This CDR3 region has 13 residues. Germline V gene data show CDR1 as MRHNA and CDR2 as SNTAGT. CDR3 sequence (DNA): TGTGCCAGCAGTTCGACAGATAATCAGCCCCAGCATTTT. It translates to CASSSTDNQPQHF.

The chain uses TRBV7-3 and TRBJ1-2; D perhaps matches TRBD1 (6 bases). The CDR3 length is 13 residues. Germline loops: CDR1 SGHTA, CDR2 FQGTGA. The V and J ends lost 5 bases and 7 bases respectively, with 14 bases between them. Here the CDR3 DNA reads TGTGCCAGCAGCCCCGGGGGGGCGAGTGGCTACACCTTC. Residues: CASSPGGASGYTF.

This chain links TRBV19 with TRBJ2-5, with D possibly being TRBD2 (5 bases). The CDR3 totals 15 residues. The V gene's germline CDR1 is LNHDA and CDR2 SQIVND (reference sequence). Trimming stripped 5 bases from V and 7 bases from J, with 20 bases between. CDR3 protein: CASSPTAGVEGTQYF. CDR3 DNA: TGTGCCAGTAGTCCTACAGCAGGTGTAGAGGGGACCCAGTACTTC.